The present TCR beta chain was sequenced within a study of shared T cell receptors in the human thymus. TCRdb's copy holds only in-frame clones and misses some; the assay was immunoSEQ multiplex PCR. The sample consists of about 710,000 clones, 70% to 90% of them appearing once. The CDR3 covers 12 residues. Germline V gene lookup returns CDR1 SGHVS and CDR2 FNYEAQ. With 5 bases removed from V and 8 bases from J, the gap between germline ends came to 11 bases. Separately, the same data were catalogued under a study of human thymus T cells. That study reports: Surgeons resected thymus tissue during corrective heart surgery. Thymic and blood repertoires seemed to show skewed V and J gene use.

The sequence was collected from a boy younger than two with a congenital heart defect. Sequenced: thymocytes. V usage is TRBV7-6 and J usage is TRBJ2-3; a possible D gene is TRBD2 (6 bases). The CDR3 spells CASSPTRGTQYF. CDR3 bases: TGTGCCAGCAGCCCAACGCGGGGTACGCAGTATTTT.